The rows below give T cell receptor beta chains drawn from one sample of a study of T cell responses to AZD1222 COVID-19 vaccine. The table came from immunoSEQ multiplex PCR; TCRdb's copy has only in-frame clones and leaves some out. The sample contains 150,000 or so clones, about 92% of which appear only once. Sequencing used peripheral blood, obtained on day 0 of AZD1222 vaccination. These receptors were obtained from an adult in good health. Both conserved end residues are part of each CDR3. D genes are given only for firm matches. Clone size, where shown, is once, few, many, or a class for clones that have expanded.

TGTGCCAGCAGCGTCCTTTCGGGGATGAACACTGAAGCTTTCTTT CASSVLSGMNTEAFF TRBJ1-1 . . TRBV4-2
TGCGCCAGCAGCCAGGCCGGGACAGAAGTTGAAAAACTGTTTTTT CASSQAGTEVEKLFF TRBJ1-4 TRBD1 . TRBV4-1
TGTGCCAGCAGCTTAGCAGGGACCTACGAGCAGTACTTC CASSLAGTYEQYF TRBJ2-7 . . TRBV7-8
TGTGCCAGCAGTCGCAGGGTAGAAACTGAAGCTTTCTTT CASSRRVETEAFF TRBJ1-1 . . TRBV7-2
TGTGCCACCAGCGATGACAGTTCCTACGAGCAGTACTTC CATSDDSSYEQYF TRBJ2-7 . once TRBV24-1
TGCGCCAGCAGTCAGGGACAGGGTTCCTACGAGCAGTACTTC CASSQGQGSYEQYF TRBJ2-7 TRBD1 . TRBV4-3
TGTGCCAGCAGTTTTCTGGTGGATGGAAACACCATATATTTT CASSFLVDGNTIYF TRBJ1-3 . . TRBV28
TGTGCCAGCAGCTTGGTGGCGGGTGAGCAGTACTTC CASSLVAGEQYF TRBJ2-7 . . TRBV7-2
TGTGCCAGCAGTGGGGACGGAAACACTGAAGCTTTCTTT CASSGDGNTEAFF TRBJ1-1 . . TRBV2
TGCGCCAGCAGCGTGGGACTCTCCGGGGCCAACGTCCTGACTTTC CASSVGLSGANVLTF TRBJ2-6 . few TRBV5-1
TGTGCCAGCAGCCCCCTCGTCGGGGGCTACACCTTC CASSPLVGGYTF TRBJ1-2 . . TRBV5-4
TGTGCCAGCAGGTGGAGGGCGGATACCGGGGAGCTGTTTTTT CASRWRADTGELFF TRBJ2-2 . . TRBV7-6
TGTGCCAGCAGCTTACGGACCGGGACAGGGACCGGGGAGCTGTTTTTT CASSLRTGTGTGELFF TRBJ2-2 TRBD1 . TRBV11-3
TGTGCCAGCAGCTGGGGGGGCCGGGAGACCCAGTACTTC CASSWGGRETQYF TRBJ2-5 . . TRBV7-2
TGCAGCGCTGGCTCGGCTGGGGACGCTTTCTTT CSAGSAGDAFF TRBJ1-1 . . TRBV29-1
TGTGCCAGCAGCGTGCGGGGGGACTATGGCTACACCTTC CASSVRGDYGYTF TRBJ1-2 . . TRBV9
TGTGCCAGCAGCTTCCGCGGGGGCGCGAACACCGGGGAGCTGTTTTTT CASSFRGGANTGELFF TRBJ2-2 . . TRBV5-4
TGCAGTGCTAGAAGAGACGAGACCCAGTACTTC CSARRDETQYF TRBJ2-5 . . TRBV20-1
TGTGCCACCAGGCGGGGTCTGATGTGGGGCTACACCTTC CATRRGLMWGYTF TRBJ1-2 . . TRBV19
TGTGCCAGCAGTGCCTACCCCTCGGGACAGGGGGCTTACGAGCAGTACTTC CASSAYPSGQGAYEQYF TRBJ2-7 TRBD1 once TRBV6-4
TGCGCCAGCAGCCAAATTTACGGGGCCAACCACGAGCAGTACTTC CASSQIYGANHEQYF TRBJ2-7 . . TRBV4-1
TGTGCCAGCAGCTTATTAGGGTTAGGCTACACCTTC CASSLLGLGYTF TRBJ1-2 . . TRBV7-2
TGTGCCAGCAGTTTTTCGGCAGGGTCTAACTATGGCTACACCTTC CASSFSAGSNYGYTF TRBJ1-2 . . TRBV27
TGTGCCCTAAGGGGGGACGGCACTGAAGCTTTCTTT CALRGDGTEAFF TRBJ1-1 . . TRBV10-3
TGTGCCAGCAGCTTGGTTCAAAACTATGGCTACACCTTC CASSLVQNYGYTF TRBJ1-2 . once TRBV5-8
TGTGCCTGGAGTGTACAGGGGCTCGGAAACACCATATATTTT CAWSVQGLGNTIYF TRBJ1-3 TRBD1 . TRBV30
TGTGCCAGCTCACGGACAGGGAATAGTGAAAAACTGTTTTTT CASSRTGNSEKLFF TRBJ1-4 TRBD1 . TRBV18
TGTGCTAGTGGTTTGATCAACGGGTCCTGGAATGAAAAACTGTTTTTT CASGLINGSWNEKLFF TRBJ1-4 . once TRBV12-5
TGCGCCAGCAGCTTCCGGACTAGCGGGGGTTCCCACCTCACAGATACGCAGTATTTT CASSFRTSGGSHLTDTQYF TRBJ2-3 TRBD2 . TRBV5-1
TGCGCCAGCAGCTTGGGTAGCGGGCCGGAAAACATTCAGTACTTC CASSLGSGPENIQYF TRBJ2-4 TRBD2 . TRBV5-1
TGCGCCAGCGGCCGTACTTCCACAGGAAACACTGAAGCTTTCTTT CASGRTSTGNTEAFF TRBJ1-1 . . TRBV5-1
TGTGCCTGGAGTGTGGCAGGGGGAAAACTGTTTTTT CAWSVAGGKLFF TRBJ1-4 TRBD1 . TRBV30
TGTGCCAGCAGTTCTGGACAGTATGGCTACACCTTC CASSSGQYGYTF TRBJ1-2 . . TRBV7-9
TGTGCCAGCAGTACGGACCCTACTTCATCCTACGAGCAGTACTTC CASSTDPTSSYEQYF TRBJ2-7 . . TRBV6-6
TGCGCCAGCAGCTGGGGCCGGGGGGGCCTGAGCTATGGCTACACCTTC CASSWGRGGLSYGYTF TRBJ1-2 . . TRBV5-1
TGCGCCAGCAGCCAAGTCCCTAGCGGGGGGGCGTACAATGAGCAGTTCTTC CASSQVPSGGAYNEQFF TRBJ2-1 TRBD2 . TRBV4-1
TGTGCCAGCAGCAGACCCGGGGGGTATTCACCCCTCCACTTT CASSRPGGYSPLHF TRBJ1-6 . . TRBV11-2
TGTGCCAGCACCACACCAACCGGGCGGAATTCACCCCTCCACTTT CASTTPTGRNSPLHF TRBJ1-6 . . TRBV7-9
TGTGCCAGCAGCTTGGGAGGGAACGGAAACACCATATATTTT CASSLGGNGNTIYF TRBJ1-3 . . TRBV5-5